The 2 T cell receptor beta chains given below trace back to one sample, sequenced in a study of patients and donors after allogeneic stem cell transplantation. TCRdb re-analysed the RT-PCR reads in MiXCR, keeping a single row per CDR3 protein. Of 800,000 to 1,000,000 distinct CDR3 sequences listed, more than 15% are singletons. The specimen was blood, either unsorted or a sorted T cell fraction (not recorded which). Receptor source: a human donor who was either an allogeneic HSCT recipient or a stem cell or donor lymphocyte infusion donor (not recorded which). It is not recorded whose cells these are; they may come from a transplant donor.

The J gene is TRBJ2-1, the V gene TRBV20-1; TRBD2 matches at 7 bases. Germline CDR1 reads DFQATT; CDR2 reads SNEGSKA (reference sequence). The CDR3 sequence is 16 residues long. Trimming took 5 bases from V and 8 from J; bases not matched to a gene: 18. The CDR3: CSARGELGRTSDEQFF. CDR3 in DNA: TGCAGTGCTCGCGGAGAACTCGGGAGGACCAGCGATGAGCAGTTCTTC.

Only a few counts were recorded for this clonotype. The chain employs TRBV7-9 and TRBJ1-5; D may be TRBD1 (6 bases). Trimming left V 3 bases short and J 6 bases short, with 12 bases between. The CDR3 totals 14 residues. Per germline, CDR1 SEHNR and CDR2 FQNEAQ (reference sequence). The CDR3 nucleotides are TGTGCCAGCAGCTTGGGGACATGGGGTCAGCCCCAGCATTTT. Protein product: CASSLGTWGQPQHF.